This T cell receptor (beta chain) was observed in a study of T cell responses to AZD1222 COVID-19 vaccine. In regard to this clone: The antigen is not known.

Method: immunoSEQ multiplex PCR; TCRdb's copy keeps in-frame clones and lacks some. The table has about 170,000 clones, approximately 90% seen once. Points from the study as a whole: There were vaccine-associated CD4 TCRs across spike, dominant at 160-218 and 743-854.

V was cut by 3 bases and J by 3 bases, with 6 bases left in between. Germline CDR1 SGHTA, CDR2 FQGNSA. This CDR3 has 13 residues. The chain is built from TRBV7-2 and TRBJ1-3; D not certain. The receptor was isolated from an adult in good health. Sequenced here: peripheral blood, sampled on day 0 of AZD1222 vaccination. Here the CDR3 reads CASSLTVGNTIYF. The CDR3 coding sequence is TGTGCCAGCAGCTTGACCGTTGGAAACACCATATATTTT.